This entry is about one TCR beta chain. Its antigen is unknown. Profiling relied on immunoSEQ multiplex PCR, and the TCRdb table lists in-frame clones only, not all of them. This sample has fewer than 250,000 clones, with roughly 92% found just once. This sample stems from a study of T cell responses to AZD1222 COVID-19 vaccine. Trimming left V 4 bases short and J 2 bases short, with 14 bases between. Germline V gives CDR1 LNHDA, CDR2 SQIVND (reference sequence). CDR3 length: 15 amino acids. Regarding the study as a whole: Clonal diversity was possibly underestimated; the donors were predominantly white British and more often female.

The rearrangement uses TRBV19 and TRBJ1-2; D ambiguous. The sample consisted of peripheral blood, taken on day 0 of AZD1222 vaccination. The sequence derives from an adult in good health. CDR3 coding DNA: TGTGCCAGTAGTAAGGGTCAGCACATGAACTATGGCTACACCTTC. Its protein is CASSKGQHMNYGYTF.